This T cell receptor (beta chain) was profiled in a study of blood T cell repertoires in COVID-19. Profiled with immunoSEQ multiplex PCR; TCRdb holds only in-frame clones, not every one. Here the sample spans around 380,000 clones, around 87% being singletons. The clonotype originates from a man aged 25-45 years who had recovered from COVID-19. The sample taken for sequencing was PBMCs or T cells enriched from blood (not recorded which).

The CDR3 spells CASSDHGQGATGELFF. CDR3 in DNA: TGTGCCAGCAGTGACCACGGACAGGGGGCCACCGGGGAGCTGTTTTTT. The rearrangement uses TRBV6-1 and TRBJ2-2; 11 bases are a match to TRBD1. V dropped 3 bases and J dropped 4; count of bases not matched to a gene: 4. CDR3 length: 16 amino acids. The V gene's germline CDR1 is MNHNS and CDR2 SASEGT.